One and the same sample provided the 15 T cell receptor beta chains below, sequenced in a study of identical twins. One entry per CDR3 protein, called by TCRdb with MiXCR from the 5' RACE reads. The sample includes approximately 500,000 distinct CDR3 sequences, 20% to 25% seen only once; the top ten take around 3%. The same sample was also used in a study of T cells expressing NK-cell markers.

The sample comprised CD4+ T cells sorted from blood. These receptors were obtained from a young woman in good health.

This clonotype was detected only a few times. J is TRBJ2-3 and V is TRBV7-8; no reliable D call. This CDR3 region has 15 residues. Trimming took 1 base from V and 2 from J, leaving 10 bases between them. Germline lookup yields CDR1 SGHVS and CDR2 FQNEAQ. The CDR3, as DNA: TGTGCCAGCAGCTTAGAGGCAGCCAACACAGATACGCAGTATTTT. Protein: CASSLEAANTDTQYF.

A few counts support this clonotype. The genes are TRBV7-2 and TRBJ2-2; TRBD2 aligns across 10 bases. The V gene end was trimmed by 0 bases and the J gene end by 7 bases; junction bases not matched to a gene: 5. The CDR3 is 16 residues long. Germline V lookup: CDR1 SGHTA, CDR2 FQGNSA. CDR3 sequence (DNA): TGTGCCAGCAGCTTAGCCAGCGGGAGGGTTGTCGGGGAGCTGTTTTTT. As protein: CASSLASGRVVGELFF.

This chain joins TRBV20-1 and TRBJ2-2; D not certain. Germline V gene lookup returns CDR1 DFQATT and CDR2 SNEGSKA (reference sequence). The CDR3 consists of 12 residues. This chain's CDR3 is CSAVADTGELFF. The CDR3 DNA is TGCAGCGCCGTCGCGGACACCGGGGAGCTGTTTTTT.

The chain recombines TRBV20-1 with TRBJ2-7, with 14 bases aligning to TRBD2. CDR1 is DFQATT, CDR2 SNEGSKA, per germline (reference sequence). With 6 bases clipped from V and 4 bases from J, the junction kept 8 bases outside the gene matches. The CDR3 is 15 residues long. The CDR3 here is CSASAGTSGSYEQYF. CDR3 in DNA: TGCAGTGCCTCAGCCGGGACTAGCGGGAGTTACGAGCAGTACTTC.

This clonotype showed up just a few times. The chain couples TRBV9 to TRBJ2-2, with D perhaps TRBD1 (5 bases). CDR1 and CDR2 (germline): SGDLS, YYNGEE. V dropped 4 bases and J dropped 6 bases, with 10 bases sitting between them. This CDR3 has 13 amino acids. The CDR3: CASSTDRSGELFF. DNA for the CDR3: TGTGCCAGCAGCACAGACAGATCCGGGGAGCTGTTTTTT.

This clonotype was found a few times. CDR3 in DNA: TGTGCCAGCAGTTACTCCCCCCCGCGCTCTGGGGCCAACGTCCTGACTTTC. It codes for CASSYSPPRSGANVLTF. V is TRBV6-5 and J is TRBJ2-6; D unresolved. Trimming took 0 bases from V and 0 from J, leaving 9 bases between them. The CDR3 has 17 residues. Per the germline V gene, CDR1 is MNHEY and CDR2 is SVGAGI.

Ten or more counts support this clonotype. The chain has TRBV12-3 or TRBV12-4 and TRBJ2-7; D unclear. The CDR3 extends over 14 amino acids. Trimming left V 1 base short and J 1 base short, with 8 bases between. CDR3 nucleotide sequence: TGTGCCAGCAGTTTAGTACGCGGTTCCTACGAGCAGTACTTC. Its translation is CASSLVRGSYEQYF.

This clonotype has a handful of counts. The J gene is TRBJ2-5, the V gene TRBV5-1; 7 positions agree with TRBD2. CDR1 is SGHRS and CDR2 is YFSETQ in the germline V gene. J lost 4 bases, V lost 3 bases, and 6 bases had no gene match. The CDR3 covers 14 residues. CDR3 in DNA: TGCGCCAGCAGCTCCCCCGTAGCGGGAGAGACCCAGTACTTC. This codes for CASSSPVAGETQYF. Supplemented by reference TRBV5-1 and TRBJ2-5, the full variable domain reads KAGVTQTPRYLIKTRGQQVTLSCSPISGHRSVSWYQQTPGQGLQFLFEYFSETQRNKGNFPGRFSGRQFSNSRSEMNVSTLELGDSALYLCASSSPVAGETQYFGPGTRLLVL.

The CDR3, as DNA: TGTGCCAGCAGCTTGCGTCAGGCGAGCAACCAAGAGACCCAGTACTTC. This translates into CASSLRQASNQETQYF. The rearrangement joins TRBV5-5 to TRBJ2-5; no firm D call. Germline V gives CDR1 SGHKS, CDR2 YYEKEE (reference sequence). V lost 1 base to trimming and J lost 0 bases, with 13 bases between them. The CDR3 runs 16 residues.

In this sample, this clonotype turned up a few times. The CDR3, as DNA: TGCGCCAGCAGCTTGCCCAAGCGCGAACTAGGCGATGAGCAGTTCTTC. This translates into CASSLPKRELGDEQFF. This sequence joins TRBV5-1 and TRBJ2-1, with TRBD2 as a possible D gene (5 bases). Trimming shortened V by 1 base and J by 8 bases, and 19 bases separated the two germline ends. The germline V gene encodes CDR1 SGHRS and CDR2 YFSETQ. CDR3 size: 16 residues.

This clonotype was seen a handful of times. J is TRBJ2-5 and V is TRBV7-9, with D possibly being TRBD1 (5 bases). The CDR3 sequence is 17 residues long. Germline assignment: CDR1 SEHNR and CDR2 FQNEAQ (reference sequence). Trimming removed 5 bases at V and 2 bases at J, with 21 bases between. Here the CDR3 DNA reads TGTGCCAGCAGCCGGAACCAGTTGAAAAAGGGGCAAGAGACCCAGTACTTC. Translated, it gives CASSRNQLKKGQETQYF.

This clonotype was observed a handful of times. The rearrangement uses TRBV20-1 and TRBJ2-3, with D unclear. This CDR3 has 13 amino acids. Germline V gives CDR1 DFQATT, CDR2 SNEGSKA (reference sequence). V was shortened by 4 bases and J by 0 bases, with 8 bases between the two germline ends. The CDR3 spells CSAKASSTDTQYF. As DNA, the CDR3 is TGCAGTGCTAAAGCCTCTAGCACAGATACGCAGTATTTT.

This clonotype was observed a single time. The chain employs TRBV6-2 or TRBV6-3 and TRBJ2-3; 13 bases align to TRBD2. Looked up from germline, CDR1 is MNHEY and CDR2 is SVGEGT. CDR3 length equals 16 residues. After removal of 6 bases from V and 4 bases from J, the junction contained 7 bases not matched to a gene. The CDR3 DNA is TGTGCCAGCAGCAGTACTAGCGGGAGGGGAGCAGATACGCAGTATTTT. It yields the protein CASSSTSGRGADTQYF.

This clonotype was seen a handful of times. CDR3 bases: TGCGCCAGCAGCTTCGAAGGTCCCAACACTGAAGCTTTCTTT. Translation gives CASSFEGPNTEAFF. The gene calls are TRBV5-1 and TRBJ1-1; no clear D gene. V lost 2 bases, J lost 2 bases, and 10 bases lay in between. The CDR3 spans 14 residues. The germline CDR1 and CDR2 sequences are SGHRS and YFSETQ.

The sample holds a few counts of this clonotype. The J gene is TRBJ2-5, the V gene TRBV7-8; 8 positions match TRBD2. Trimming removed 3 bases from V and 3 bases from J; junction bases left unmatched: 9. This CDR3 region has 16 residues. Germline CDR1 is SGHVS and CDR2 is FQNEAQ. CDR3: CASSLGRGVPKETQYF. The CDR3 nucleotides are TGTGCCAGCAGCTTGGGGCGGGGGGTCCCTAAAGAGACCCAGTACTTC.